A selection of T cell receptor beta chains follows, all from one sample in a study of blood T cells in healthy people across ages. TCRdb ran MiXCR on the 5' RACE reads and lists one entry per CDR3 protein. In the table there are 1.5 million to 2 million distinct CDR3 sequences, 39% of which are singletons. The sample comprised blood. These receptors were obtained from a human donor in good health. Both conserved end residues are part of each CDR3. Fields, in order: V gene, J gene, CDR3 protein.

TRBV29-1	TRBJ2-3	CSVRQGAQTDTQYF
TRBV6-1	TRBJ2-3	CASRDTGGSTDTQYF
TRBV29-1	TRBJ1-2	CSGGGTGDYGYTF
TRBV6-2/TRBV6-3	TRBJ2-3	CASRPTGTGVSDTQYF
TRBV6-6	.	CASGAGTQYF
TRBV24-1	TRBJ1-4	CATSDASSEKLFF
TRBV24-1	TRBJ1-1	CATSDSDTEAFF
TRBV6-4	TRBJ2-1	CASSDGGGAGNEQFF
TRBV6-5	TRBJ1-3	CASSARSSNTIYF
TRBV20-1	TRBJ2-3	CSARDLRGGAQDTQYF
TRBV28	TRBJ1-2	CASRRYRGPASYGYTF
TRBV9	TRBJ2-7	CASSVGWSSSYEQYF
TRBV5-5	TRBJ1-5	CASSPSTYRANQPQHF
TRBV15	TRBJ2-4	CATSRGEAQYF
TRBV7-2	.	CASSLGGAVGEETQYF
TRBV7-2	TRBJ2-7	CASSLASRTYEQYF
TRBV11-2	TRBJ1-5	CASSLGYRGSQPQHF
TRBV14	TRBJ2-3	CASSQNYHTDTQYF
TRBV25-1	TRBJ1-2	CASSALGDQSNLDYGYTF
TRBV7-8	TRBJ1-2	CASSLVSRVGNGYTF
TRBV6-6	TRBJ1-5	CASSYGAGSNSNQPQHF
TRBV6-5	.	CASSPFEESYNEQYF
TRBV28	TRBJ2-1	CASSPTPLGEQFF
TRBV4-1	TRBJ1-2	CAGSQGIGTGAFGCTF
TRBV6-1	TRBJ2-4	CASSQDRGTVAKNIQYF
TRBV28	TRBJ2-1	CASTFRGREQFF
TRBV7-2	TRBJ1-2	CASSRRPEEIHGYTF
TRBV20-1	TRBJ2-5	CSPRRGAEETQYF
TRBV20-1	TRBJ2-5	CSARDIERENKYQETQYF
TRBV7-6	TRBJ2-5	CASSFAGTSGVGTQYF
TRBV12-3/TRBV12-4	TRBJ2-3	CAISGSGQSTDTRYF
TRBV12-3/TRBV12-4	TRBJ1-3	CASRELFSGNTIYF
TRBV6-6	TRBJ1-5	CASSTDRGNQPQHF